A single sample is the source of the 19 T cell receptor beta chains below, sequenced in a study of T cells in Graves' hyperthyroidism and ophthalmopathy. Amplification of TCR beta CDR3 regions was performed using RNA transcripts as template. The HTBI primer set was used in a first-round RT-PCR of the TCR CDR3. Each CDR3 protein gets one entry after TCRdb re-called the multiplex PCR reads with MiXCR. Of 550,000 to 700,000 distinct CDR3 sequences listed, roughly 50% are singletons. The sequencing input was peripheral blood or thyroid tissue (not recorded which). These receptors all stem from an adult woman with Graves' disease, either hyperthyroidism or ophthalmopathy (not recorded which).

The genes are TRBV5-1 and TRBJ1-2; TRBD1 might be the D (6 bases). This CDR3 is 14 amino acids long. The V end was cut by 1 base, the J end by 3 bases, with 10 bases between. Looked up from germline, CDR1 is SGHRS and CDR2 is YFSETQ. The CDR3 here is CASSLTGMDYGYTF. CDR3 sequence (DNA): TGCGCCAGCAGCTTGACAGGGATGGACTATGGCTACACCTTC.

This clonotype was detected many times. This chain joins TRBV10-3 and TRBJ1-6; D is undetermined. This CDR3 contains 14 residues. The germline V and J ends were trimmed by 9 bases and 5 bases, with 14 bases remaining between them. Germline CDR1 is ENHRY and CDR2 is SYGVKD. CDR3 protein: CAISERADNSPLHF. DNA of the CDR3: TGTGCCATAAGCGAGAGAGCAGATAATTCACCCCTCCACTTT.

Turning to this clonotype: At one of its ends the junction is not consistent with the germline gene, which may arise from a read error. The chain recombines TRBV7-2 with TRBJ2-5, with 7 bases lining up with TRBD1. The CDR3 spans 15 residues. CDR1 is SGHTA and CDR2 is FQGNSA in the germline V gene. This chain's CDR3 is CASSQTTGSGETQYF. As DNA, the CDR3 is TGCGCCAGCAGCCAAACGACAGGGAGCGGAGAGACCCAGTACTTC. Full variable domain (outside the CDR3, taken from reference TRBV7-2 and TRBJ2-5): GAGVSQSPSNKVTEKGKDVELRCDPISGHTALYWYRQSLGQGLEFLIYFQGNSAPDKSGLPSDRFSAERTGGSVSTLTIQRTQQEDSAVYLCASSQTTGSGETQYFGPGTRLLVL.

Concerning this clonotype: One end of the junction fails to match germline, which may point to a read error. This chain links TRBV5-1 with TRBJ1-1; 7 nucleotides align to TRBD1. CDR1 is SGHRS, CDR2 YFSETQ, per germline. This CDR3 spans 13 amino acids. As DNA, the CDR3 is TGTGCCAGCAGCGACGGGACAGCGGGTGAAGCTTTCTTT. Protein product: CASSDGTAGEAFF.

About this clonotype: The germline gene is not matched at one end of the junction; a read error may be the cause. The chain employs TRBV9 and TRBJ1-2; D may be TRBD1 (6 bases). This CDR3 spans 16 amino acids. Germline assignment: CDR1 SGDLS and CDR2 YYNGEE. In DNA, the CDR3 is TGTGCCAGCAGCGTACCCCGAGGTGGGGGACAAGATGGCCACACCTTC. It yields the protein CASSVPRGGGQDGHTF. Full variable domain (rest looked up from reference TRBV9 and TRBJ1-2): DSGVTQTPKHLITATGQRVTLRCSPRSGDLSVYWYQQSLDQGLQFLIQYYNGEERAKGNILERFSAQQFPDLHSELNLSSLELGDSALYFCASSVPRGGGQDGHTFGSGTRLTVV.

The V call is TRBV7-9, the J call TRBJ2-4; D remains ambiguous. The germline V gene encodes CDR1 SEHNR and CDR2 FQNEAQ (reference sequence). The ends were cut back, 5 bases at V and 5 bases at J, with 10 bases in the middle. This CDR3 comprises 13 residues. The CDR3 region has the DNA TGTGCCAGCAGCAATGCCGGAGAAAACATTCAGTACTTC. Protein product: CASSNAGENIQYF.

The gene calls are TRBV2 and TRBJ2-5; no definite D call. The germline gives CDR1 SNHLY, CDR2 FYNNEI. The CDR3 runs 14 residues. The V and J ends lost 2 bases and 0 bases respectively, with 7 bases between them. Here the CDR3 DNA reads TGTGCCAGCAGTGAACGCGCTGACCAAGAGACCCAGTACTTC. Protein sequence: CASSERADQETQYF. Full variable domain (rest looked up from reference TRBV2 and TRBJ2-5): EPEVTQTPSHQVTQMGQEVILRCVPISNHLYFYWYRQILGQKVEFLVSFYNNEISEKSEIFDDQFSVERPDGSNFTLKIRSTKLEDSAMYFCASSERADQETQYFGPGTRLLVL.

The chain employs TRBV28 and TRBJ2-7; 9 bases fit TRBD1. Trimming took 3 bases from V and 1 from J; bases not matched to a gene: 7. CDR1 and CDR2 (germline): MDHEN, SYDVKM. The CDR3 consists of 16 residues. The CDR3 region has the DNA TGTGCCAGCAGTTTCGTTCCGGGACAGGGATCCTACGAGCAGTACTTC. Translation gives CASSFVPGQGSYEQYF.

This clonotype was seen at least ten times. V is TRBV6-6 and J is TRBJ1-4; D remains unclear. CDR1 is MNHNY and CDR2 is SVGAGI in the germline V gene (reference sequence). This CDR3 region has 13 residues. Trimming stripped 10 bases from V and 2 bases from J, with 11 bases between. CDR3 residues: CATRAETNEKLFF. The CDR3 DNA follows: TGTGCCACCCGGGCGGAGACTAATGAAAAACTGTTTTTT.

This clonotype came up many times. J is TRBJ2-7 and V is TRBV20-1, with 15 nucleotides matching TRBD2. Germline CDR1 is DFQATT and CDR2 is SNEGSKA (reference sequence). The CDR3 is made up of 15 amino acids. V was clipped by 5 bases and J by 5 bases; unmatched bases: 7. Here the CDR3 DNA reads TGCAGTGCTCTCAGGACTAGCGGGAGGGCCGACGAGCAGTACTTC. Protein sequence: CSALRTSGRADEQYF.

This clonotype was recorded a few times. The chain has TRBV11-2 and TRBJ1-6; no clear D gene. CDR3 length: 13 residues. Trimming stripped 6 bases from V and 8 bases from J, with 11 bases between. Germline V gene lookup returns CDR1 SGHAT and CDR2 FQNNGV. This chain's CDR3 is CASSSDPHSPLHF. The CDR3 nucleotides read TGTGCCAGCAGTTCCGATCCCCATTCACCCCTCCACTTT.

The chain carries TRBV7-7 and TRBJ2-5, with 7 bases fitting TRBD2. Trimming took 5 bases from V and 2 from J; bases not matched to a gene: 11. The CDR3 is made up of 16 amino acids. The V gene's germline CDR1 is SSHAT and CDR2 FNYEAQ (reference sequence). The DNA of the CDR3 is TGTGCCAGCAGCCAAGGCATCCGGCGGGGGCAAGAGACCCAGTACTTC. Amino acids: CASSQGIRRGQETQYF. Full variable domain (outside the CDR3, taken from reference TRBV7-7 and TRBJ2-5): GAGVSQSPRYKVTKRGQDVTLRCDPISSHATLYWYQQALGQGPEFLTYFNYEAQPDKSGLPSDRFSAERPEGSISTLTIQRTEQRDSAMYRCASSQGIRRGQETQYFGPGTRLLVL.

This clonotype was detected once. This sequence joins TRBV29-1 and TRBJ2-5; D uncertain. V gave up 8 bases and J gave up 5 bases, with 15 bases separating them. Looked up from germline, CDR1 is SQVTM and CDR2 is ANQGSEA. There are 12 residues in the CDR3. CDR3 nucleotide sequence: TGCAGCTTGCAGACCCAAGGGGAGACCCAGTACTTC. Translation: CSLQTQGETQYF.

The CDR3 loop is CASSRTRFTDTQYF. The CDR3 region has the DNA TGTGCCAGCAGCCGGACGCGGTTCACAGATACGCAGTATTTT. The chain is built from TRBV5-6 and TRBJ2-3, with unresolved D. Germline CDR1 reads SGHDT; CDR2 reads YYEEEE. This CDR3 region has 14 residues. V lost 4 bases, J lost 2 bases, and 11 bases lay in between.

This clonotype was seen only once. The V call is TRBV10-3, the J call TRBJ2-5; 7 nucleotides line up with TRBD2. V trimming: 7 bases; J trimming: 5 bases; junction bases outside the gene matches: 10. Per germline, CDR1 ENHRY and CDR2 SYGVKD. The CDR3 is made up of 14 amino acids. The CDR3 DNA sequence: TGTGCCATCAATTCGATGAGCGGGGAGGAGACCCAGTACTTC. Translation gives CAINSMSGEETQYF.

The chain couples TRBV20-1 to TRBJ2-5; tentative D call: TRBD1 (6 bases). CDR3 length equals 13 residues. Germline-derived CDR1 and CDR2 are DFQATT and SNEGSKA (reference sequence). Between the trimmed V and J ends, which lost 4 bases and 5 bases, there was a span of 14 bases. For the CDR3, the DNA is TGCAGTGCTACTGGACAGTGGGGGGAGACCCAGTACTTC. Translating gives CSATGQWGETQYF.

Turning to this clonotype: The junction shows a germline mismatch at one end, possibly a read error. The V gene is TRBV10-3, the J gene TRBJ2-5; D unresolved. Germline CDR1 is ENHRY and CDR2 is SYGVKD. This CDR3 is built from 11 residues. The CDR3, as DNA: TGTGCCAGCAGTTACTTGGGGACCCAGTACTTC. Its translation: CASSYLGTQYF.

In the case of this clonotype: Because the CDR3's place on the DNA is in doubt, the DNA is left out and the CDR3 is given as listed by TCRdb. The chain recombines TRBV19 with TRBJ2-6; the tabulated D call, TRBD1, remains unverified against the DNA. The germline CDR1 and CDR2 sequences are LNHDA and SQIVND (reference sequence). The CDR3 spans 21 residues, counting both ends. CDR3 in amino acids: CASSIGQDFSEQYFGANVLTF.

This clonotype was recorded many times. This chain links TRBV10-3 with TRBJ2-7; 7 nucleotides align to TRBD1. The ends lost 3 bases at V and 3 bases at J; junction bases unmatched: 8. Germline loops: CDR1 ENHRY, CDR2 SYGVKD. CDR3 length: 15 amino acids. CDR3 in DNA: TGTGCCATCAGTGATCGGAGACAGGGTATCTACGAGCAGTACTTC. It specifies CAISDRRQGIYEQYF.